The clone carrying this T cell receptor beta chain was seen many times. Its antigen is currently unknown. Samples came from axillary lymph nodes draining the breast cancer. The data derive from a study of breast tumors, draining lymph nodes, adjacent tissues. TCRdb re-called the multiplex PCR reads with MiXCR, one entry per CDR3 protein. The sample carries some 130,000 distinct CDR3 sequences, 15% to 20% recorded once. Whole-study results and caveats: Data fit most tumor T cells coming from lymph node, expanding in tumor. Tumor TCR diversity was below lymph nodes but above nontumor tissue.

The J segment lost 8 bases and the V segment lost 1 base, leaving 7 bases of the junction unmatched. The CDR3 runs 15 residues. Germline-derived CDR1 and CDR2 are DFQATT and SNEGSKA (reference sequence). The J gene is TRBJ2-1, the V gene TRBV20-1, with 11 nucleotides matching TRBD2. The sequenced sample was axillary lymph node tissue. This clonotype was sampled from a female donor with breast cancer. Some clones in this sample may be carry-over from other donors' samples. CDR3 protein: CSARAPSGRLDEQFF. The CDR3 bases are TGCAGTGCTAGAGCTCCTAGCGGGAGGTTGGATGAGCAGTTCTTC.